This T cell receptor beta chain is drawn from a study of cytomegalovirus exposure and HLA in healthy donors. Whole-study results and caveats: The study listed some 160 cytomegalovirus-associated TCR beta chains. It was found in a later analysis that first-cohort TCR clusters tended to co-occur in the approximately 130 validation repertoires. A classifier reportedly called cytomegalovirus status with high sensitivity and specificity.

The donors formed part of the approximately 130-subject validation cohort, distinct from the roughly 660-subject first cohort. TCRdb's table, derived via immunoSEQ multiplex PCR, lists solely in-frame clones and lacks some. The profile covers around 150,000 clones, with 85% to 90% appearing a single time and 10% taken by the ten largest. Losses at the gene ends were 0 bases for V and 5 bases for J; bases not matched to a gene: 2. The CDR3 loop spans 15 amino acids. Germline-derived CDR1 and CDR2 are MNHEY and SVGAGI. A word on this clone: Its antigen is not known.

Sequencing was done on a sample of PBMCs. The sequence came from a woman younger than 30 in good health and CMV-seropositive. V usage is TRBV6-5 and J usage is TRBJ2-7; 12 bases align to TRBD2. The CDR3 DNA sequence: TGTGCCAGCAGTTACTCCTGGACTAGCGGGAACGAGCAGTACTTC. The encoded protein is CASSYSWTSGNEQYF.